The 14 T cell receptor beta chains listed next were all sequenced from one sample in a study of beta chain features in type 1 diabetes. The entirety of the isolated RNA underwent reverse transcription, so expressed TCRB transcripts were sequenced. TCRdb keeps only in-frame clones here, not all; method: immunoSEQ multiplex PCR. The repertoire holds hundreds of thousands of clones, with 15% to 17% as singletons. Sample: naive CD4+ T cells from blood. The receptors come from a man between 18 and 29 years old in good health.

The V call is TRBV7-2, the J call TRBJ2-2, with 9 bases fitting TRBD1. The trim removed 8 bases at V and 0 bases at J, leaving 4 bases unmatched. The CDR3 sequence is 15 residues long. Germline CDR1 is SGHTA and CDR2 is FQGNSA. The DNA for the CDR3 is TGTGCCAGCTTGAGGACAGGGGCGAACACCGGGGAGCTGTTTTTT. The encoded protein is CASLRTGANTGELFF.

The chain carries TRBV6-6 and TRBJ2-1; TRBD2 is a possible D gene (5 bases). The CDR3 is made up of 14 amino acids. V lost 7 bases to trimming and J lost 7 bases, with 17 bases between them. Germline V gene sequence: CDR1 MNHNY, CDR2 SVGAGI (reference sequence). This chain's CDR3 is CASTYSGSTNEQFF. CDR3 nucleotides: TGTGCCAGCACCTACAGTGGGAGTACGAATGAGCAGTTCTTC.

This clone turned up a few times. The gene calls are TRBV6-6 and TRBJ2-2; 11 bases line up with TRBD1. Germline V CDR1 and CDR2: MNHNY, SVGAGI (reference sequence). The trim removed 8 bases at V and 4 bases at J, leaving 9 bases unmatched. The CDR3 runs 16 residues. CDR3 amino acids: CASSRDRGAGTGELFF. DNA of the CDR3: TGTGCCAGCTCCCGGGACAGGGGGGCGGGCACCGGGGAGCTGTTTTTT.

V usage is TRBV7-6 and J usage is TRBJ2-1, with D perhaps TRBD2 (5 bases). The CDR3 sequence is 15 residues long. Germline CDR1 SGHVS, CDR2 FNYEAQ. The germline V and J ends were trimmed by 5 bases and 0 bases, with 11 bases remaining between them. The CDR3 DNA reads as TGTGCCAGCAGCCGGACTGCCAGCTCCTACAATGAGCAGTTCTTC. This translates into CASSRTASSYNEQFF. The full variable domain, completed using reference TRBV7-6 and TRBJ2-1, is GAGVSQSPRYKVTKRGQDVALRCDPISGHVSLYWYRQALGQGPEFLTYFNYEAQQDKSGLPNDRFSAERPEGSISTLTIQRTEQRDSAMYRCASSRTASSYNEQFFGPGTRLTVL.

The CDR3 DNA reads TGTGCCGGCCTTCTACACACCATATATTTT. Its translation: CAGLLHTIYF. This chain links TRBV6-6 with TRBJ1-3; no reliable D call. This CDR3 comprises 10 residues. Per the germline V gene, CDR1 is MNHNY and CDR2 is SVGAGI (reference sequence). V lost 11 bases and J 8 bases, leaving 10 bases between the germline ends.

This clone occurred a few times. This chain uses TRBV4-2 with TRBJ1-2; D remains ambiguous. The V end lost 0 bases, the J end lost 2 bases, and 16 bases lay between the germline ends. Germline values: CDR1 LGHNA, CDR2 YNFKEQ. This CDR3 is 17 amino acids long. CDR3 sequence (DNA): TGTGCCAGCAGCCAAGATCTAGGGCGGTGGCAGAACTATGGCTACACCTTC. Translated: CASSQDLGRWQNYGYTF.

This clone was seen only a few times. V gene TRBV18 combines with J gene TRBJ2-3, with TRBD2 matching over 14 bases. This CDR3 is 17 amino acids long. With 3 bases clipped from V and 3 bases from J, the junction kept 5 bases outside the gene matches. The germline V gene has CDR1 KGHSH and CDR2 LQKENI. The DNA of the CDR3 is TGTGCCAGCTCACCGGGACTAGCGGGAGTTAGGACAGATACGCAGTATTTT. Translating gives CASSPGLAGVRTDTQYF.

CDR3 region: CASSSPKGRGRIEQYF. The CDR3 nucleotides read TGTGCCAGCAGTTCCCCTAAGGGCAGGGGAAGGATCGAGCAGTACTTC. The rearrangement links TRBV27 to TRBJ2-7, with D tentatively TRBD1 (6 bases). Trimming removed 4 bases from V and 6 bases from J, with 22 bases in between. The CDR3 is 16 residues long. CDR1 and CDR2 (germline): MNHEY, SMNVEV (reference sequence).

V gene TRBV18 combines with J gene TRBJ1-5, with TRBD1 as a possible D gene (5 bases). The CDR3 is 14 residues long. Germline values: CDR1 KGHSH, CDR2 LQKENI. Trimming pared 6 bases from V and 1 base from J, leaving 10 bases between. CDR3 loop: CASSPQGSNQPQHF. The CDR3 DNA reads TGTGCCAGCTCGCCTCAGGGAAGCAATCAGCCCCAGCATTTT.

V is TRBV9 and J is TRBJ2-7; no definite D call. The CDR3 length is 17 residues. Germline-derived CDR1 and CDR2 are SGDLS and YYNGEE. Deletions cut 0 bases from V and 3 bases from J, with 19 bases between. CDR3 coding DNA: TGTGCCAGCAGCGTAGCTCCTACGGATCTTTTTAACTACGAGCAGTACTTC. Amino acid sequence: CASSVAPTDLFNYEQYF.

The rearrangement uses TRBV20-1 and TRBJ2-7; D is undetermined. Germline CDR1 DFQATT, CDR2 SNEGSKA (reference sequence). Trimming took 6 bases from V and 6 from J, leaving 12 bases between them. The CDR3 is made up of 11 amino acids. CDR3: CSAQPRSEQYF. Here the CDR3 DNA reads TGCAGTGCCCAACCCCGGAGCGAGCAGTACTTC.

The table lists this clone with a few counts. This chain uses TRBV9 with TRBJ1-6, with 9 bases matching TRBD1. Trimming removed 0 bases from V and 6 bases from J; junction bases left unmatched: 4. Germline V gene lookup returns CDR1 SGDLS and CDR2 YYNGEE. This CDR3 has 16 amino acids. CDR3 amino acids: CASSVAGQGLNSPLHF. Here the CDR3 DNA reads TGTGCCAGCAGCGTAGCGGGACAGGGTCTTAATTCACCCCTCCACTTT.

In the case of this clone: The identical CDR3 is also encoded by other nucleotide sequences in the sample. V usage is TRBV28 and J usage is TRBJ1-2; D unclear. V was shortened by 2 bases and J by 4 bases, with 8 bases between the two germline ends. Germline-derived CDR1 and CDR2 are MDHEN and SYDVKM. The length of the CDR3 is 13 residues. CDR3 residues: CASSLGPSYGYTF. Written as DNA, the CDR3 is TGTGCCAGCAGTTTAGGTCCAAGCTATGGCTACACCTTC.

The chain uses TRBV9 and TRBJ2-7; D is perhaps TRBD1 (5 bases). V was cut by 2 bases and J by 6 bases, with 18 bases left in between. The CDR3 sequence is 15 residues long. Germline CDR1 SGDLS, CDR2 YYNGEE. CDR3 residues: CASSVKSRGDSEQYF. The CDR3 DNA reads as TGTGCCAGCAGCGTGAAGTCTAGGGGCGATAGCGAGCAGTACTTC.